A selection of T cell receptor beta chains follows, all from one sample in a study of shared clonotypes between healthy human individuals. Clones were read by immunoSEQ multiplex PCR, and TCRdb kept only the in-frame ones, dropping some. The table has about 1.1 million clones, 77% seen once. The sample consisted of memory CD4+ T cells from PBMCs. All receptors derive from a man aged 18 to 30 in good health. Some clones in this sample may be carry-over from other donors' samples. CDR3s include the opening cysteine and the closing phenylalanine or tryptophan. D genes are given only for firm matches. A clone size is listed for some rows: how often the clone was seen (once, few, many), or a class if it is expanded.

TGTGCCAGCCCACGGGATTTTGAGTGGGGAGCGCCAGATACGCAGTATTTT | CASPRDFEWGAPDTQYF | TRBV27 | - | TRBJ2-3 | few
TGTGCCAGCATCCCGGGACAGGGGGCTTCACCCCTCCACTTT | CASIPGQGASPLHF | TRBV7-9 | TRBD1 | TRBJ1-6 | -
TGTGCCAGCACTCGCGGGAGTGAGACCCAGTACTTC | CASTRGSETQYF | TRBV13 | TRBD2 | TRBJ2-5 | -
TGTGCCAGCAGGGTTCGAGGGGACACCTCCCTCTCTGGGGCCAACGTCCTGACTTTC | CASRVRGDTSLSGANVLTF | TRBV27 | - | TRBJ2-6 | -
TGTGCCAGCAGTCTCAGGGTACCTGGAAACACCATATATTTT | CASSLRVPGNTIYF | TRBV6-6 | - | TRBJ1-3 | once
TGTGCCAGCAGTGAAGCGGGCCCATTCCTACGACTGTCCTACGAGCAGTACTTC | CASSEAGPFLRLSYEQYF | TRBV6-1 | - | TRBJ2-7 | once
TGTGCCAGCGAAAGGACAGGGATAACCGGGGAGCTGTTTTTT | CASERTGITGELFF | TRBV6-6 | TRBD1 | TRBJ2-2 | -
TGCGCCAGCAGCTTAACTAGCGGCAACACAGATACGCAGTATTTT | CASSLTSGNTDTQYF | TRBV5-1 | TRBD2 | TRBJ2-3 | -
TGTGCCACCACTCGGCTCAGGGACACTGAAGCTTTCTTT | CATTRLRDTEAFF | TRBV2 | - | TRBJ1-1 | -
TGTGCCAGCAGCAAAGTAGGTAGTCCTCTTCCCGAGCAGTACTTC | CASSKVGSPLPEQYF | TRBV21-1 | - | TRBJ2-7 | -
TGTGCCAGCAGCTCCCTCCGACTAGCGGCGGGCGCCTACGAGCAGTACTTC | CASSSLRLAAGAYEQYF | TRBV11-2 | TRBD2 | TRBJ2-7 | once
TGTGCCAGCAGCTTAGGGGACAGGCGCTGCACCTTC | CASSLGDRRCTF | TRBV7-9 | TRBD1 | TRBJ1-2 | -
TGTGCCAGCAGTTACCCCTCTGGGGGCAATCAGCCCCAGCATTTT | CASSYPSGGNQPQHF | TRBV6-6 | - | TRBJ1-5 | -
TGTGCCAGCAGCTACAGGGCACCTTACTACGAGCAGTACTTC | CASSYRAPYYEQYF | TRBV27 | - | TRBJ2-7 | -
TGTGCCAGCAAGCTAGCGGGATTCGAAGAGACCCAGTACTTC | CASKLAGFEETQYF | TRBV28 | TRBD2 | TRBJ2-5 | -
TGCAGCGTTGAAGATCTGATAGGAAAGCATTTT | CSVEDLIGKHF | TRBV29-1 | - | TRBJ1-5 | -
TGTGCCTGGAGTGCCCCAGGAGCTGATGGCTACACCTTC | CAWSAPGADGYTF | TRBV30 | - | TRBJ1-2 | -
TGTGCCAGCAGAGGGACAGGGAGCGGCCACGAGCAGTACTTC | CASRGTGSGHEQYF | TRBV6-6 | TRBD1 | TRBJ2-7 | -
TGTGCCAGCAGCGCCCGGACAGGGAAGGTATACGAGCAGTACTTC | CASSARTGKVYEQYF | TRBV7-9 | TRBD1 | TRBJ2-7 | -
TGTGCCAGCAGCCCAGGACCGGGGGGATCGAACTCCTACGAGCAGTACTTC | CASSPGPGGSNSYEQYF | TRBV7-3 | TRBD2 | TRBJ2-7 | -
TGTGCCAGCTCACAGGGTATCACCGGGGAGCTGTTTTTT | CASSQGITGELFF | TRBV18 | - | TRBJ2-2 | -
TGTGCCAGCAGCTTTGTTATAAGGGGTGGCGAGCAGTACTTC | CASSFVIRGGEQYF | TRBV5-5 | - | TRBJ2-7 | -